This T cell receptor (beta chain) derives from a study of cytomegalovirus exposure and HLA in healthy donors. Study results and limitations: Presence/absence analysis assumed near-uniform sequencing depth across donors. The authors later found most CMV-associated TCR beta chains appeared HLA-restricted.

The PCR had 60 Vbeta and 13 Jbeta primers. Assay: immunoSEQ multiplex PCR; the TCRdb copy retains only in-frame clones and omits some. The sample holds around 130,000 clones, about 83% seen once. On this clone itself: Its antigen is currently unknown.

Germline CDR1 LGHNA, CDR2 YNFKEQ. Trimming cost V 2 bases and J 7 bases; bases outside gene matches: 10. CDR3 length: 16 residues. Donors had nominal health at sampling but likely had unrecorded immune exposures. Sample: PBMCs. This receptor was identified in a girl aged 2 to 9 in good health and CMV-seronegative. The chain uses TRBV4-2 and TRBJ1-2; 10 bases are a match to TRBD1. CDR3 residues: CASSQKVDRGITGYTF. CDR3 DNA sequence: TGTGCCAGCAGCCAAAAAGTGGACAGGGGGATAACTGGCTACACCTTC.